This T cell receptor (beta chain) came from a study of T-cell memory formation after mild COVID-19. Overall study results and limits: While clones contracting from day 15 to 85 were balanced between CD4 and CD8, later expanders leaned CD4+.

Germline lookup yields CDR1 SNHLY and CDR2 FYNNEI. V was pared by 0 bases and J by 4 bases, with 11 bases of the junction left unmatched. This CDR3 has 18 residues. TCRdb re-analysed the 5' RACE reads in MiXCR, keeping a single row per CDR3 protein. The sample has about 82,000 distinct CDR3 sequences, roughly 13% seen once. A few counts support this clonotype. The antigen is unknown. The rearrangement links TRBV2 to TRBJ2-7; 11 nucleotides line up with TRBD2. This receptor was identified in a man younger than 35 who had mild COVID-19 (a few samples of this study predate the infection). Cell type and time point are not known. Material: PBMCs or a T cell subset sorted from them (not recorded which). As DNA, the CDR3 is TGTGCCAGCAGTGAAGCAGGGCTAGCGGGGGGTCCACCTTACGAGCAGTACTTC. Encoded protein: CASSEAGLAGGPPYEQYF.